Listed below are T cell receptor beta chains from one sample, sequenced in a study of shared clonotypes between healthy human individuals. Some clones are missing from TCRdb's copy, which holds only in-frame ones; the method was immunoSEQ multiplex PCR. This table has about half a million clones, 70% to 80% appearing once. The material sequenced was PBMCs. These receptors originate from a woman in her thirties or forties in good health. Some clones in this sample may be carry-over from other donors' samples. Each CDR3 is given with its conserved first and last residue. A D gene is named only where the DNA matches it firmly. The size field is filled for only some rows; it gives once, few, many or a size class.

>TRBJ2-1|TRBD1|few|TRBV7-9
TGTGCCAGTCAGGGGGCATCCTACAATGAGCAGTTCTTC
CASQGASYNEQFF
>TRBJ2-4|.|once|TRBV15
TGTGCCACCAGCAGAGATCCGGCAGGCGGTGGAAACATTCAGTACTTC
CATSRDPAGGGNIQYF
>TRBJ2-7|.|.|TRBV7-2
TGTGCCAGCAGCTTAAACGCGGCCTCCTACGAGCAGTACTTC
CASSLNAASYEQYF
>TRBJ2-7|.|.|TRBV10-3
TGTGCCATCAGCGAAGCCGGATACGAGCAGTACTTC
CAISEAGYEQYF
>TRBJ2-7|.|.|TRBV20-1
TGCAGTGCTCCCTACCCCGAGCAGTACTTC
CSAPYPEQYF
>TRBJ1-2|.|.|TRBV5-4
TGTGCCAGCAGCCATCCGGACAGTTTAGATGGCTACACCTTC
CASSHPDSLDGYTF
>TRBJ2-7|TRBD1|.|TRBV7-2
TGTGCCAGCAGCTTAGCGGGACAGATCTACGAGCAGTACTTC
CASSLAGQIYEQYF
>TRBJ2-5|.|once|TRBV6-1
TGTGCCAGCAAACTCGGGAGAGGAGAGACCCAGTACTTC
CASKLGRGETQYF
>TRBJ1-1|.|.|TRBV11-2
TGTGCCAGCAGCTTAGATCTAGCCGGGGGCAGACCTTTCTTT
CASSLDLAGGRPFF
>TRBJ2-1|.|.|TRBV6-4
TGTGCCAGCAGTGACGGTGGCCGCTCCTACAATGAGCAGTTCTTC
CASSDGGRSYNEQFF
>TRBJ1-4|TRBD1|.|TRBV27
TGTGCCAGCAGTTCCCGGACAGGGGTGGGTGAAAAACTGTTTTTT
CASSSRTGVGEKLFF
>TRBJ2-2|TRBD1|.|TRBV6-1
TGTGCCAGCATACCCCGGGACAGGGTTGTCGGGGAGCTGTTTTTT
CASIPRDRVVGELFF
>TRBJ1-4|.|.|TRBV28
TGTGCCACCATGAAAGATGAAAAACTGTTTTTT
CATMKDEKLFF
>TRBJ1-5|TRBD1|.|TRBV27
TGTGCCAGCAGTCTCCGGGACAGTGATCAGCCCCAGCATTTT
CASSLRDSDQPQHF
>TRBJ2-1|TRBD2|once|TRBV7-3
TGTGCCAGCAGCTCCCCCGGGGGGCTAGCGGGATGGAATGAGCAGTTCTTC
CASSSPGGLAGWNEQFF
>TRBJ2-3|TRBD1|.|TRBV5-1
TGCGCCAGCAGCTTAGACGACAGGGTCACAGATACGCAGTATTTT
CASSLDDRVTDTQYF
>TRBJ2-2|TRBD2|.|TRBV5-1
TGCGCCAGCAGCTTGACTAGCGGGAGAACCGGGGAGCTGTTTTTT
CASSLTSGRTGELFF
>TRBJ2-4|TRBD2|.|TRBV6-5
TGTGCCAGCAGTTACTCGACTCCGGGCGGGGGAAACATTCAGTACTTC
CASSYSTPGGGNIQYF
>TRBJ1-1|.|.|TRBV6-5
TGTGCCAGCAGTACGGGACACCTTCAAGGAGCTTTCTTT
CASSTGHLQGAFF
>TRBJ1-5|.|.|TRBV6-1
TGTGCCAGCAGTGAAGTTGTGCTCCAAGTGGCCCAGCATTTT
CASSEVVLQVAQHF